One sample yielded the 5 T cell receptor beta chains listed below, sequenced in a study of lymphopenia after photon versus proton radiotherapy. Sequencing was performed with immunoSEQ multiplex PCR; in TCRdb, only in-frame clones are kept and a portion is missing. The sample has 77,000 or so clones, 80% to 90% seen once; the top ten hold over 1.1%. This material consisted of peripheral blood, taken from a patient treated with proton-based radiotherapy. These receptor sequences come from a man in his sixties with pancreatic cancer.

CDR3 sequence: CASSPGGRALDTQYF. The DNA of the CDR3 is TGTGCCAGCAGCCCTGGGGGGAGGGCCCTGGATACGCAGTATTTT. The V gene is TRBV5-4, the J gene TRBJ2-3; 7 nucleotides align to TRBD2. CDR1 is SGHNT and CDR2 is YYREEE in the germline V gene (reference sequence). This CDR3 is built from 15 residues. With 4 bases clipped from V and 6 bases from J, the junction kept 11 bases outside the gene matches.

The J gene is TRBJ1-5, the V gene TRBV11-2; D may be TRBD1 (5 bases). The CDR3 extends over 15 amino acids. Trimming shortened V by 5 bases and J by 2 bases, and 13 bases separated the two germline ends. CDR1 and CDR2 from the germline V gene are SGHAT and FQNNGV. CDR3 sequence: CASSLGGTGNQPQHF. The DNA for the CDR3 is TGTGCCAGCAGCCTTGGGGGTACGGGCAATCAGCCCCAGCATTTT.

The chain couples TRBV28 to TRBJ1-5; TRBD1 might be the D (5 bases). Trimming took off 6 bases at V and 5 bases at J, with 17 bases between the two ends. Germline CDR1 is MDHEN and CDR2 is SYDVKM. This CDR3 is built from 15 residues. CDR3: CASRAQKGAYQPQHF. In nucleotides, the CDR3 is TGTGCCAGCAGAGCTCAGAAAGGGGCCTATCAGCCCCAGCATTTT.

The rearrangement uses TRBV7-9 and TRBJ2-3, with 7 bases identical to TRBD1. Germline loops: CDR1 SEHNR, CDR2 FQNEAQ (reference sequence). V was clipped by 3 bases and J by 2 bases; unmatched bases: 5. CDR3 length equals 15 residues. In DNA, the CDR3 is TGTGCCAGCAGCTTTACCGGGACAGTCACAGATACGCAGTATTTT. Protein sequence: CASSFTGTVTDTQYF.

The chain has TRBV7-2 and TRBJ1-6; D unresolved. V lost 5 bases to trimming and J lost 7 bases, with 9 bases between them. This CDR3 comprises 13 residues. CDR1 and CDR2 (germline): SGHTA, FQGNSA. The chain's CDR3 is CASSVTENSPLHF. DNA for the CDR3: TGTGCCAGCAGCGTAACAGAGAATTCACCCCTCCACTTT.